Listed here are 31 T cell receptor beta chains from one sample, sequenced in a study of identical twins. Using its own MiXCR run on the 5' RACE reads, TCRdb lists one record per CDR3 protein. The sample shows some 790,000 distinct CDR3 sequences, roughly 18% of them seen only once. This sample was also put to use in a study of T cells expressing NK-cell markers.

Sequenced: PBMCs. Source of these receptors: a woman under 30 in good health.

This clonotype has just one count. This chain links TRBV2 with TRBJ2-5; D is unresolved. V lost 10 bases, J lost 2 bases, and 17 bases lay in between. From germline, CDR1 is SNHLY and CDR2 FYNNEI. This CDR3 comprises 14 residues. The CDR3 loop reads CATKREKVQETQYF. The CDR3 DNA reads TGTGCCACCAAACGTGAGAAAGTACAAGAGACCCAGTACTTC.

This clonotype was seen a few times. The V and J genes are TRBV9 and TRBJ1-1; D unclear. Germline V gives CDR1 SGDLS, CDR2 YYNGEE. The CDR3 has 12 residues. The V end was cut by 4 bases, the J end by 5 bases, with 9 bases between. CDR3 nucleotides: TGTGCCAGCAGCCCCCACCCGACTGAAGCTTTCTTT. This sequence encodes CASSPHPTEAFF.

This clonotype was observed a few times. The chain combines TRBV5-5 with TRBJ2-3; D not resolved. The CDR3 sequence is 14 residues long. Looked up from germline, CDR1 is SGHKS and CDR2 is YYEKEE (reference sequence). The V and J ends lost 6 bases and 0 bases respectively, with 11 bases between them. This CDR3 reads CASNLGGSTDTQYF. The CDR3 DNA reads as TGTGCCAGCAACCTAGGTGGTAGCACAGATACGCAGTATTTT.

The chain recombines TRBV6-1 with TRBJ2-1; maybe TRBD2 (5 bases). The ends were cut back, 2 bases at V and 3 bases at J, with 17 bases in the middle. Germline loops: CDR1 MNHNS, CDR2 SASEGT. The CDR3 is 17 amino acids. The CDR3 spells CASSEHSAAAFYNEQFF. The CDR3 region has the DNA TGTGCCAGCAGTGAACATTCAGCAGCGGCGTTCTACAATGAGCAGTTCTTC.

The chain links TRBV7-3 to TRBJ2-3, with D unresolved. Trimming shortened V by 5 bases and J by 4 bases, and 13 bases separated the two germline ends. This CDR3 is 14 amino acids long. Germline-derived CDR1 and CDR2 are SGHTA and FQGTGA. This CDR3 is CASSRIKGPDTQYF. CDR3 in DNA: TGTGCCAGCAGCCGCATTAAGGGCCCAGATACGCAGTATTTT.

The chain employs TRBV28 and TRBJ2-5, with a possible D match to TRBD2 (7 bases). Trimming removed 7 bases at V and 2 bases at J, with 17 bases between. This CDR3 is 15 amino acids long. Germline-derived CDR1 and CDR2 are MDHEN and SYDVKM. The CDR3 DNA follows: TGTGCCAGCAACCCTGGGAGGGGGGGGCAAGAGACCCAGTACTTC. Encoded protein: CASNPGRGGQETQYF.

The chain combines TRBV20-1 with TRBJ2-3, with D tentatively TRBD2 (5 bases). Germline lookup yields CDR1 DFQATT and CDR2 SNEGSKA (reference sequence). The CDR3 contains 16 residues. V gave up 0 bases and J gave up 0 bases, with 13 bases separating them. CDR3 sequence: CSARDLSRTSTDTQYF. CDR3 bases: TGCAGTGCTAGAGATCTTTCCAGGACTAGCACAGATACGCAGTATTTT.

V and J are TRBV4-2 and TRBJ2-1; no reliable D call. The germline V gene has CDR1 LGHNA and CDR2 YNFKEQ. This CDR3 spans 13 amino acids. V lost 0 bases and J 4 bases, leaving 4 bases between the germline ends. This chain's CDR3 is CASSQEAYNEQFF. CDR3 in DNA: TGTGCCAGCAGCCAAGAAGCTTACAATGAGCAGTTCTTC.

This clonotype has at least ten counts. The chain recombines TRBV6-5 with TRBJ1-1, with D perhaps TRBD1 (6 bases). The CDR3 sequence is 11 residues long. In germline, CDR1 is MNHEY, CDR2 SVGAGI. The V and J ends lost 4 bases and 10 bases respectively, with 10 bases between them. CDR3 sequence (DNA): TGTGCCAGCAGTTCTTACAGGGTAGCTTTCTTT. Translation gives CASSSYRVAFF.

The V gene is TRBV24-1, the J gene TRBJ2-3; D is perhaps TRBD1 or TRBD2 (6 bases each). Germline CDR1 and CDR2: KGHDR and SFDVKD. The CDR3 covers 14 residues. V was pared by 5 bases and J by 9 bases, with 17 bases between. The CDR3 reads CATSARGDSKTQYF. The CDR3 DNA reads TGTGCCACCAGTGCTAGGGGGGACTCCAAAACGCAGTATTTT.

The chain has TRBV14 and TRBJ2-3; 10 bases line up with TRBD1. Unmatched junction bases numbered 3, after V lost 3 bases and J lost 3 bases. This CDR3 region has 15 residues. Germline V lookup: CDR1 SGHDN, CDR2 FVKESK. CDR3 sequence (DNA): TGTGCCAGCAGCCATTGGGACAGGGGAACAGATACGCAGTATTTT. Protein: CASSHWDRGTDTQYF.

This clonotype was recorded at least ten times. This chain joins TRBV7-2 and TRBJ2-1; maybe TRBD2 (5 bases). This CDR3 is built from 14 residues. The germline V and J ends were trimmed by 8 bases and 3 bases, with 14 bases remaining between them. Germline V lookup: CDR1 SGHTA, CDR2 FQGNSA. The CDR3 sequence is CASSQAGIYNEQFF. Written as DNA, the CDR3 is TGTGCCAGCTCCCAAGCCGGGATCTACAATGAGCAGTTCTTC. The full variable domain, its missing parts supplied by reference TRBV7-2 and TRBJ2-1, is GAGVSQSPSNKVTEKGKDVELRCDPISGHTALYWYRQSLGQGLEFLIYFQGNSAPDKSGLPSDRFSAERTGGSVSTLTIQRTQQEDSAVYLCASSQAGIYNEQFFGPGTRLTVL.

The chain employs TRBV4-1 and TRBJ2-1; TRBD1 or TRBD2 may be the D gene (6 bases each). The CDR3 is 15 residues long. Germline CDR1 MGHRA, CDR2 YSYEKL. Trimming shortened V by 1 base and J by 9 bases, and 16 bases separated the two germline ends. CDR3: CASSQGQGMTSEQFF. CDR3 nucleotide sequence: TGCGCCAGCAGCCAAGGGCAGGGGATGACTAGTGAGCAGTTCTTC.

The chain links TRBV20-1 to TRBJ2-2; tentative D call: TRBD2 (5 bases). V gave up 3 bases and J gave up 3 bases, with 11 bases separating them. CDR3 length equals 14 residues. Germline V gene sequence: CDR1 DFQATT, CDR2 SNEGSKA (reference sequence). The DNA for the CDR3 is TGCAGTGCTAGGGAGACTATAGACACCGGGGAGCTGTTTTTT. It yields the protein CSARETIDTGELFF.

The chain employs TRBV11-2 and TRBJ2-7; D gene unclear. V was shortened by 1 base and J by 2 bases, with 12 bases between the two germline ends. The length of the CDR3 is 15 residues. Germline V CDR1 and CDR2: SGHAT, FQNNGV. CDR3 in amino acids: CASSLVALPTYEQYF. Here the CDR3 DNA reads TGTGCCAGCAGCTTAGTTGCGCTTCCCACCTACGAGCAGTACTTC. The full variable domain, its missing parts supplied by reference TRBV11-2 and TRBJ2-7, is EAGVAQSPRYKIIEKRQSVAFWCNPISGHATLYWYQQILGQGPKLLIQFQNNGVVDDSQLPKDRFSAERLKGVDSTLKIQPAKLEDSAVYLCASSLVALPTYEQYFGPGTRLTVT.

In its sample, this clonotype was seen many times. The V call is TRBV15, the J call TRBJ1-1; tentative D call: TRBD1 (5 bases). Trimming cost V 3 bases and J 7 bases, with 18 bases left between them. CDR1 LNHNV and CDR2 YYDKDF come from the germline V gene (reference sequence). The CDR3 totals 15 residues. CDR3 sequence reads: CATSRGTRDRGEAFF. The CDR3 DNA sequence: TGTGCCACCAGCAGGGGAACGAGGGACCGGGGTGAAGCTTTCTTT.

V is TRBV20-1 and J is TRBJ2-5; either TRBD1 or TRBD2 may fit D (5 bases each). Trimming shortened V by 1 base and J by 5 bases, and 11 bases separated the two germline ends. The CDR3 consists of 13 residues. Looked up from germline, CDR1 is DFQATT and CDR2 is SNEGSKA (reference sequence). The CDR3 DNA is TGCAGTGCTAGAGTCCGGGGCGGGGAGACCCAGTACTTC. Translated, it gives CSARVRGGETQYF.

This clonotype showed up just a few times. The chain joins TRBV5-1 to TRBJ2-1; 7 nucleotides align to TRBD1. This CDR3 has 14 residues. Germline V CDR1 and CDR2: SGHRS, YFSETQ. V lost 8 bases, J lost 8 bases, and 13 bases stayed unmatched. The CDR3 coding sequence is TGCGCCAGTTATCCACAGGGGTCAGAATATGAGCAGTTCTTC. This gives the protein CASYPQGSEYEQFF.

This clonotype was counted only a few times. This chain uses TRBV4-2 with TRBJ2-1, with D maybe TRBD2 (5 bases). With 4 bases removed from V and 0 bases from J, the gap between germline ends came to 31 bases. CDR1 LGHNA and CDR2 YNFKEQ come from the germline V gene. This CDR3 comprises 22 residues. The CDR3 sequence: CASSLTWSDGLITLSSYNEQFF. CDR3 DNA: TGTGCCAGCAGCCTTACTTGGTCTGATGGACTTATAACCTTGAGCTCCTACAATGAGCAGTTCTTC.

This clonotype was found a few times. The chain joins TRBV20-1 to TRBJ1-6, with D tentatively TRBD1 (6 bases). Per germline, CDR1 DFQATT and CDR2 SNEGSKA (reference sequence). Trimming cost V 6 bases and J 9 bases, with 15 bases left between them. CDR3 length equals 13 residues. CDR3 in amino acids: CSAGGVSGSPLHF. The CDR3 DNA follows: TGCAGTGCAGGGGGGGTTAGTGGTTCACCCCTCCACTTT.

This rearrangement joins TRBV5-1 to TRBJ1-1; 11 positions match TRBD1. Per germline, CDR1 SGHRS and CDR2 YFSETQ. CDR3 length: 15 residues. The junction had 7 bases not matched to a gene; V was cut back by 4 bases and J by 5 bases. CDR3 amino acids: CASSASGQGGTEAFF. DNA for the CDR3: TGCGCCAGCAGCGCCTCGGGACAGGGGGGGACTGAAGCTTTCTTT.

The CDR3: CASSREDGLNTEAFF. The CDR3 nucleotides read TGCGCCAGCAGCCGAGAGGACGGATTGAACACTGAAGCTTTCTTT. The chain has TRBV4-3 and TRBJ1-1; D is undetermined. The CDR3 spans 15 residues. Trimming stripped 4 bases from V and 0 bases from J, with 12 bases between. From germline, CDR1 is LGHNA and CDR2 YSLEER.

The V gene is TRBV20-1, the J gene TRBJ2-7; 10 positions agree with TRBD2. The ends lost 4 bases at V and 4 bases at J; junction bases unmatched: 7. The CDR3 extends over 14 amino acids. Germline-derived CDR1 and CDR2 are DFQATT and SNEGSKA (reference sequence). The DNA for the CDR3 is TGCAGTGCTACCAGCGGGAGGGGAGGGTACGAGCAGTACTTC. This encodes CSATSGRGGYEQYF.

This clonotype has more than one count but fewer than ten. This rearrangement joins TRBV9 to TRBJ2-5; D ambiguous. The CDR3 is 14 amino acids. Germline CDR1 and CDR2: SGDLS and YYNGEE. The ends were cut back, 1 base at V and 2 bases at J, with 9 bases in the middle. CDR3 amino acids: CASSVSIKQETQYF. The CDR3, as DNA: TGTGCCAGCAGCGTATCCATAAAGCAAGAGACCCAGTACTTC.

This clonotype appeared a few times. The CDR3 loop is CASSLDLITGDEAFF. The CDR3, as DNA: TGTGCCAGCAGCTTAGATCTAATCACCGGTGATGAAGCTTTCTTT. The J gene is TRBJ1-1, the V gene TRBV11-2; D is undetermined. This CDR3 contains 15 residues. Trimming removed 0 bases from V and 7 bases from J, with 15 bases in between. CDR1 is SGHAT, CDR2 FQNNGV, per germline.

The rearrangement links TRBV7-9 to TRBJ2-5, with TRBD2 as a possible D gene (5 bases). V lost 5 bases, J lost 7 bases, and 17 bases lay in between. Germline loops: CDR1 SEHNR, CDR2 FQNEAQ (reference sequence). The CDR3 is made up of 14 amino acids. The CDR3 DNA is TGTGCCAGCAGCCCTCGGACTGGAAAGGGGACCCAGTACTTC. Protein product: CASSPRTGKGTQYF.

The chain combines TRBV5-5 with TRBJ1-5; D is uncertain. Germline CDR1 SGHKS, CDR2 YYEKEE (reference sequence). This CDR3 is built from 14 residues. Trimming left V 2 bases short and J 3 bases short, with 9 bases between. The CDR3 reads CASSFGDINQPQHF. DNA of the CDR3: TGTGCCAGCAGCTTTGGCGACATCAATCAGCCCCAGCATTTT.

This clonotype was observed many times. The CDR3, as DNA: TGTGCCAGCAGTCCGACAGGGCCCCAGCAGTACTTC. Protein: CASSPTGPQQYF. This chain uses TRBV12-3 or TRBV12-4 with TRBJ2-7; 7 nucleotides line up with TRBD1. V shed 5 bases, J shed 8 bases, and the junction held 6 bases outside the gene matches. There are 12 residues in the CDR3.

This clonotype was detected a few times. The chain employs TRBV6-1 and TRBJ2-2; maybe TRBD2 (5 bases). CDR1 MNHNS and CDR2 SASEGT come from the germline V gene. CDR3 length equals 17 residues. Trimming took off 4 bases at V and 3 bases at J, with 18 bases between the two ends. The DNA for the CDR3 is TGTGCCAGCAGTGCTCAGGTTGAGGAAGCGGACACCGGGGAGCTGTTTTTT. It yields the protein CASSAQVEEADTGELFF.

This clonotype appeared a few times. The V call is TRBV6-5, the J call TRBJ2-7, with 9 bases that match TRBD1. This CDR3 contains 16 residues. V shed 4 bases, J shed 3 bases, and the junction held 10 bases outside the gene matches. The germline gives CDR1 MNHEY, CDR2 SVGAGI. The CDR3 here is CASSFEAPGQGYEQYF. CDR3 nucleotides: TGTGCCAGCAGTTTCGAGGCGCCGGGACAGGGCTACGAGCAGTACTTC.

J is TRBJ2-3 and V is TRBV20-1; 15 nucleotides line up with TRBD2. From germline, CDR1 is DFQATT and CDR2 SNEGSKA (reference sequence). The V gene end was trimmed by 3 bases and the J gene end by 7 bases; junction bases not matched to a gene: 17. This CDR3 has 19 amino acids. The CDR3: CSARGAGLAGGPAWNTQYF. Here the CDR3 DNA reads TGCAGTGCTAGGGGCGCAGGACTAGCGGGAGGGCCCGCCTGGAATACGCAGTATTTT.